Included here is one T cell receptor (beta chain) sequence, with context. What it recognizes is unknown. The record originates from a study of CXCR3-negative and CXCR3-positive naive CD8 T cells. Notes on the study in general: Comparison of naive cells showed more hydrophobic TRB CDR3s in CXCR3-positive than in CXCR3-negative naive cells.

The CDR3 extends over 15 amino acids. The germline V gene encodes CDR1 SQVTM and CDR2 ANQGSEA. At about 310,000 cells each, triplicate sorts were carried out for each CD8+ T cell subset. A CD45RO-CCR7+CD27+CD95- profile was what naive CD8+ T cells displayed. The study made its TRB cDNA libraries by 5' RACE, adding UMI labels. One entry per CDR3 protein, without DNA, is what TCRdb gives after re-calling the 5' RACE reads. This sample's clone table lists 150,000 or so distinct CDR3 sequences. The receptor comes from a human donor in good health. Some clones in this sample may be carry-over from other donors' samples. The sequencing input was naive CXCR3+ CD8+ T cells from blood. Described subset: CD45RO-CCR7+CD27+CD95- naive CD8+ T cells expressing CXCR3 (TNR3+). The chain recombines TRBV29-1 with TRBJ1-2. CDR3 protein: CSVEENLAGPDGYTF.